The clone carrying this T cell receptor beta chain turned up a few times. What it binds is unknown. Uncontrolled infection, other autoimmune disease, pregnancy and lactation each barred patients from inclusion. RNA transcripts were the template for amplifying TCR beta CDR3 regions. TCR CDR3 regions were first amplified by RT-PCR with HTBI primers. TCRdb reprocessed the multiplex PCR reads via MiXCR and lists one record per CDR3 protein. The sample shows 550,000 to 850,000 distinct CDR3 sequences, over 15% of them seen only once. This specimen comes from a study of T cells in Graves' hyperthyroidism and ophthalmopathy. The V segment lost 6 bases and the J segment 4 bases; nucleotides outside the gene matches: 13. Germline V lookup: CDR1 DFQATT, CDR2 SNEGSKA (reference sequence). This CDR3 is 16 amino acids long. Findings and limits, study-wide: Before onset, by a median of around six months, the model predicted ophthalmopathy. Blood held most thyroid clonotypes expanded above 0.001 frequency.

The gene calls are TRBV20-1 and TRBJ2-5; 11 bases line up with TRBD2. This clonotype was obtained from a woman aged 50 to 60 with Graves' hyperthyroidism that later progressed to Graves' ophthalmopathy. Sequencing was carried out using blood. DNA for the CDR3: TGCAGTGCCCACCTCCCCGAACTAGCGGGGGCAGAGACCCAGTACTTC. It specifies CSAHLPELAGAETQYF.